The rows below give T cell receptor beta chains drawn from one sample of a study of regulatory T cells in long-lasting Graves disease. A single record per CDR3 protein comes from TCRdb applying MiXCR to the multiplex PCR reads. The data contain a few hundred thousand distinct CDR3 sequences, about 17% of them singletons. The sample was also reused in another study, on T cells in Graves' hyperthyroidism and ophthalmopathy.

The sample in question was peripheral blood mononuclear cells (PBMCs), obtained at new diagnosis, from a patient treated with antithyroid drugs. The receptor source for this set is a woman aged 25 to 39 with Graves disease. CDR3s include the opening cysteine and the closing phenylalanine or tryptophan. The order of the fields is V gene, clone size, D gene, J gene, CDR3 protein, CDR3 DNA. D genes are given only for firm matches. Rows may omit the clone size; those that give it use once, few, many or a size class.

V gene: TRBV19
clone size: -
D gene: -
J gene: TRBJ2-3
CDR3 protein: CASKAGDAQYF
CDR3 DNA: TGTGCCAGCAAAGCAGGGGACGCGCAGTATTTT

V gene: TRBV20-1
clone size: many
D gene: TRBD1
J gene: TRBJ1-5
CDR3 protein: CSARDISGQGAGQPQHF
CDR3 DNA: TGCAGTGCTAGAGATATTTCTGGACAGGGGGCAGGTCAGCCCCAGCATTTT

V gene: TRBV5-1
clone size: -
D gene: -
J gene: TRBJ2-5
CDR3 protein: CASSSIQETQYF
CDR3 DNA: TGCGCCAGCAGCTCTATACAAGAGACCCAGTACTTC

V gene: TRBV24-1
clone size: many
D gene: -
J gene: TRBJ1-5
CDR3 protein: CATSDSDGRHQPQHF
CDR3 DNA: TGTGCCACCAGTGATTCCGACGGGAGGCATCAGCCCCAGCATTTT

V gene: TRBV20-1
clone size: many
D gene: TRBD2
J gene: TRBJ2-3
CDR3 protein: CSAVGLAGVQDTQYF
CDR3 DNA: TGCAGTGCTGTCGGACTAGCGGGGGTCCAGGATACGCAGTATTTT

V gene: TRBV7-6
clone size: -
D gene: TRBD2
J gene: TRBJ2-3
CDR3 protein: CASSPTSGGVSTDTQYF
CDR3 DNA: TGTGCCAGCAGCCCGACTAGCGGGGGAGTAAGCACAGATACGCAGTATTTT

V gene: TRBV5-5
clone size: many
D gene: -
J gene: TRBJ2-7
CDR3 protein: CASSLEPTGSYEQYF
CDR3 DNA: TGTGCCAGCAGCTTGGAACCAACAGGGAGCTACGAGCAGTACTTC

V gene: TRBV20-1
clone size: -
D gene: TRBD2
J gene: TRBJ2-1
CDR3 protein: CSAMTSGSYNEQFF
CDR3 DNA: TGCAGTGCGATGACTAGCGGGAGCTACAATGAGCAGTTCTTC

V gene: TRBV2
clone size: many
D gene: TRBD2
J gene: TRBJ2-1
CDR3 protein: CAARGGRNEQFF
CDR3 DNA: TGTGCCGCTCGGGGGGGCCGGAATGAGCAGTTCTTC

V gene: TRBV29-1
clone size: many
D gene: -
J gene: TRBJ1-1
CDR3 protein: CSLGAGNTEAFF
CDR3 DNA: TGCAGCTTGGGGGCAGGGAACACTGAAGCTTTCTTT

V gene: TRBV7-9
clone size: many
D gene: -
J gene: TRBJ1-2
CDR3 protein: CASSLAGGSLGYTF
CDR3 DNA: TGTGCCAGCAGCCTAGCCGGGGGCAGCCTGGGCTACACCTTC

V gene: TRBV24-1
clone size: many
D gene: -
J gene: TRBJ2-3
CDR3 protein: CATSDLGTDTQYF
CDR3 DNA: TGTGCCACCAGTGATTTAGGAACAGATACGCAGTATTTT

V gene: TRBV2
clone size: -
D gene: TRBD1
J gene: TRBJ1-1
CDR3 protein: CASSVGQGVTEAFF
CDR3 DNA: TGTGCCAGCAGTGTGGGACAGGGGGTCACTGAAGCTTTCTTT

V gene: TRBV12-3/TRBV12-4
clone size: many
D gene: -
J gene: TRBJ1-2
CDR3 protein: CASLQEVGYGYTF
CDR3 DNA: TGTGCCAGCCTCCAGGAGGTTGGCTATGGCTACACCTTC

V gene: TRBV12-3/TRBV12-4
clone size: many
D gene: -
J gene: TRBJ2-5
CDR3 protein: CASSWGGNQETQYF
CDR3 DNA: TGTGCCAGCAGTTGGGGCGGGAACCAAGAGACCCAGTACTTC

V gene: TRBV5-1
clone size: many
D gene: -
J gene: TRBJ2-5
CDR3 protein: CASSLEGTQETQYF
CDR3 DNA: TGTGCCAGCAGCTTGGAGGGAACCCAAGAGACCCAGTACTTC

V gene: TRBV11-2
clone size: few
D gene: -
J gene: TRBJ2-7
CDR3 protein: CASSFTEVHEQYF
CDR3 DNA: TGTGCCAGCAGCTTTACCGAGGTCCACGAGCAGTACTTC

V gene: TRBV12-3/TRBV12-4
clone size: many
D gene: TRBD1
J gene: TRBJ2-7
CDR3 protein: CASSLAGTGGEQYF
CDR3 DNA: TGTGCCAGCAGTTTAGCCGGGACAGGGGGTGAGCAGTACTTC

V gene: TRBV11-2
clone size: many
D gene: -
J gene: TRBJ1-1
CDR3 protein: CASSSGGGSNTEAFF
CDR3 DNA: TGTGCCAGCAGCTCTGGGGGGGGGAGTAACACTGAAGCTTTCTTT

V gene: TRBV27
clone size: many
D gene: TRBD1
J gene: TRBJ2-1
CDR3 protein: CASSFTLGGRGMDNEQFF
CDR3 DNA: TGTGCCAGCAGTTTTACTTTAGGTGGCAGGGGGATGGACAATGAGCAGTTCTTC

V gene: TRBV14
clone size: many
D gene: -
J gene: TRBJ1-2
CDR3 protein: CASSQGRTGYTF
CDR3 DNA: TGTGCCAGCAGCCAGGGGAGAACTGGCTACACCTTC

V gene: TRBV3-1
clone size: many
D gene: -
J gene: TRBJ1-2
CDR3 protein: CASSHPVLNYGYTF
CDR3 DNA: TGTGCCAGCAGCCACCCCGTCCTAAACTATGGCTACACCTTC

V gene: TRBV18
clone size: many
D gene: -
J gene: TRBJ1-6
CDR3 protein: CASSAGWVNSPLHF
CDR3 DNA: TGTGCCAGCTCAGCGGGATGGGTTAATTCACCCCTCCACTTT

V gene: TRBV7-8
clone size: -
D gene: TRBD2
J gene: TRBJ2-7
CDR3 protein: CASSPRTSGAHEQYF
CDR3 DNA: TGTGCCAGCAGCCCGCGGACTAGCGGGGCCCACGAGCAGTACTTC

V gene: TRBV7-2
clone size: many
D gene: -
J gene: TRBJ2-1
CDR3 protein: CASSVHRAMANEQFF
CDR3 DNA: TGTGCCAGCAGCGTCCACAGGGCTATGGCGAATGAGCAGTTCTTC

V gene: TRBV13
clone size: many
D gene: -
J gene: TRBJ1-6
CDR3 protein: CASSLGRSSYNSPLHF
CDR3 DNA: TGTGCCAGCAGCTTAGGACGGAGCTCCTATAATTCACCCCTCCACTTT

V gene: TRBV29-1
clone size: many
D gene: -
J gene: TRBJ1-1
CDR3 protein: CSVVRTAGTEAFF
CDR3 DNA: TGCAGCGTTGTACGTACGGCTGGAACTGAAGCTTTCTTT

V gene: TRBV12-3/TRBV12-4
clone size: many
D gene: -
J gene: TRBJ1-2
CDR3 protein: CASSIQGSNYGYTF
CDR3 DNA: TGTGCCAGCAGTATACAGGGATCAAACTATGGCTACACCTTC

V gene: TRBV9
clone size: few
D gene: TRBD1
J gene: TRBJ2-1
CDR3 protein: CASSIDRGLYNEQFF
CDR3 DNA: TGTGCCAGCAGTATCGACAGGGGCCTATACAATGAGCAGTTCTTC

V gene: TRBV20-1
clone size: many
D gene: TRBD1
J gene: TRBJ2-7
CDR3 protein: CSAGQGTYEQYF
CDR3 DNA: TGCAGTGCGGGACAGGGAACCTACGAGCAGTACTTC

V gene: TRBV7-2
clone size: -
D gene: TRBD2
J gene: TRBJ2-7
CDR3 protein: CASSLWAGRAYTYEQYF
CDR3 DNA: TGTGCCAGCAGCTTATGGGCTGGGAGGGCCTATACCTACGAGCAGTACTTC

V gene: TRBV10-3
clone size: -
D gene: -
J gene: TRBJ1-2
CDR3 protein: CATQPGEGLDYGYTF
CDR3 DNA: TGTGCCACCCAACCGGGGGAGGGCCTGGACTATGGCTACACCTTC

V gene: TRBV12-3/TRBV12-4
clone size: few
D gene: -
J gene: TRBJ1-5
CDR3 protein: CASRAGGTGPQHF
CDR3 DNA: TGTGCCAGCAGGGCGGGGGGGACCGGGCCCCAGCATTTT

V gene: TRBV10-1
clone size: few
D gene: -
J gene: TRBJ1-2
CDR3 protein: CASSVQDYGYTF
CDR3 DNA: TGCGCCAGCAGTGTACAGGACTATGGCTACACCTTC

V gene: TRBV9
clone size: -
D gene: -
J gene: TRBJ1-2
CDR3 protein: CASSARQIPRHGYTF
CDR3 DNA: TGTGCCAGCAGCGCCAGACAGATCCCCCGCCATGGCTACACCTTC

V gene: TRBV19
clone size: many
D gene: -
J gene: TRBJ1-2
CDR3 protein: CASSPQSRGLRSGYTF
CDR3 DNA: TGTGCCAGTAGTCCGCAGTCCAGGGGCCTCCGGTCCGGCTACACCTTC

V gene: TRBV3-1
clone size: many
D gene: -
J gene: TRBJ1-4
CDR3 protein: CASTNGGAATEKLFF
CDR3 DNA: TGTGCCAGCACCAACGGCGGGGCGGCGACCGAAAAACTGTTTTTT

V gene: TRBV7-9
clone size: many
D gene: -
J gene: TRBJ1-1
CDR3 protein: CASSLYRDGTEAFF
CDR3 DNA: TGTGCCAGCAGCTTATACAGGGACGGCACTGAAGCTTTCTTT

V gene: TRBV27
clone size: many
D gene: -
J gene: TRBJ2-7
CDR3 protein: CASTGGGEQYF
CDR3 DNA: TGTGCCAGCACCGGAGGGGGCGAGCAGTACTTC

V gene: TRBV7-8
clone size: many
D gene: -
J gene: TRBJ2-3
CDR3 protein: CASSFRVGAGADTQYF
CDR3 DNA: TGTGCCAGCAGCTTCAGGGTGGGGGCTGGGGCAGATACGCAGTATTTT

V gene: TRBV24-1
clone size: -
D gene: -
J gene: TRBJ2-7
CDR3 protein: CATEGATYEQYF
CDR3 DNA: TGTGCCACGGAGGGGGCGACCTACGAGCAGTACTTC

V gene: TRBV20-1
clone size: many
D gene: -
J gene: TRBJ2-3
CDR3 protein: CSAGTNPYTDTQYF
CDR3 DNA: TGCAGTGCTGGCACTAATCCCTACACAGATACGCAGTATTTT

V gene: TRBV25-1
clone size: few
D gene: -
J gene: TRBJ1-5
CDR3 protein: CASSEGSRGGNQPQHF
CDR3 DNA: TGTGCCAGCAGTGAAGGAAGCAGGGGAGGCAATCAGCCCCAGCATTTT

V gene: TRBV6-1
clone size: few
D gene: TRBD2
J gene: TRBJ2-1
CDR3 protein: CASISSPSGNEQFF
CDR3 DNA: TGTGCCAGCATTTCGTCCCCTAGCGGAAATGAGCAGTTCTTC

V gene: TRBV29-1
clone size: few
D gene: -
J gene: TRBJ1-2
CDR3 protein: CSVNGGISYGYTF
CDR3 DNA: TGCAGCGTGAATGGGGGGATAAGTTACGGCTACACCTTC

V gene: TRBV27
clone size: many
D gene: -
J gene: TRBJ1-5
CDR3 protein: CASSPRRRQPQHF
CDR3 DNA: TGTGCCAGCAGCCCCCGGAGGCGTCAGCCCCAGCATTTT

V gene: TRBV6-2/TRBV6-3
clone size: many
D gene: TRBD1
J gene: TRBJ2-1
CDR3 protein: CASSYRAGGINEQFF
CDR3 DNA: TGTGCCAGCAGTTACAGAGCAGGGGGTATCAATGAGCAGTTCTTC

V gene: TRBV20-1
clone size: many
D gene: TRBD2
J gene: TRBJ2-5
CDR3 protein: CSARVSGAKETQYF
CDR3 DNA: TGCAGTGCTAGAGTCAGCGGGGCCAAAGAGACCCAGTACTTC